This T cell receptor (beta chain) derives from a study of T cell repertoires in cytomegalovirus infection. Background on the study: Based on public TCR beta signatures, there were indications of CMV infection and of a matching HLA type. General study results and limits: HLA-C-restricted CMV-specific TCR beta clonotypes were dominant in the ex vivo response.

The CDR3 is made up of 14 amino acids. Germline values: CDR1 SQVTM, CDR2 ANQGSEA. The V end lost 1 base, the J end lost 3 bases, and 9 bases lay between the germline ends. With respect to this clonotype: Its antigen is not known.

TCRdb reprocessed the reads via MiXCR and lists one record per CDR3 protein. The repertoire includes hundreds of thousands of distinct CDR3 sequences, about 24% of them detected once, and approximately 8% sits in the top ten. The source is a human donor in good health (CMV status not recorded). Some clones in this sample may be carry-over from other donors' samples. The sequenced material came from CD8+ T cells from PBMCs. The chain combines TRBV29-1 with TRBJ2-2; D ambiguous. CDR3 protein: CSVEGVWDTGELFF. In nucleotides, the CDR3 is TGCAGCGTTGAAGGGGTCTGGGACACCGGGGAGCTGTTTTTT.